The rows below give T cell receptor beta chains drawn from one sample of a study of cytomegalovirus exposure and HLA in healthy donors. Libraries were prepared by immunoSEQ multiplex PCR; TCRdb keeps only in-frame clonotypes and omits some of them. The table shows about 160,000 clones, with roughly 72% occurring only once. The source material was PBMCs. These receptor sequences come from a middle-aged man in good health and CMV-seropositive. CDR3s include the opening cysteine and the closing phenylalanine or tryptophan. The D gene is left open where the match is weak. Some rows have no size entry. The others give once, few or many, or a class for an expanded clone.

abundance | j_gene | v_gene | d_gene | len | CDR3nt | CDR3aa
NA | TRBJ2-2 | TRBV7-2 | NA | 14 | TGTGCCAGCAGCTTAGCGCCGGGGACCGGGGAGCTGTTTTTT | CASSLAPGTGELFF
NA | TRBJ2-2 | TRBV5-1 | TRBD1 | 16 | TGCGCCAGCAACTATGGACAGGGAAGGAACACCGGGGAGCTGTTTTTT | CASNYGQGRNTGELFF
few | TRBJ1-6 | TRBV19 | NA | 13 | TGTGCCAGTAGTAGGAGGAACAATTCACCCCTCCACTTT | CASSRRNNSPLHF
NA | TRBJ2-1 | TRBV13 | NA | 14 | TGTGCCAGCAGCAACCGACAGGCATACAATGAGCAGTTCTTC | CASSNRQAYNEQFF
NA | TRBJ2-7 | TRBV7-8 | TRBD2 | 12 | TGTGCCAGCAGCGCCCCGGGGGGAAGTCAGTACTTC | CASSAPGGSQYF
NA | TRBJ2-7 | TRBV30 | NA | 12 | TGTGCCTGGAGTGTGGGGGACTACGAGCAGTACTTC | CAWSVGDYEQYF
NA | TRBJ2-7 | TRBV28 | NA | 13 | TGTGCCAGCAGTTTGGATGGACAAAACGAGCAGTACTTC | CASSLDGQNEQYF
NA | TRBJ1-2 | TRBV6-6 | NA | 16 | TGTGCCAGCAATATAAAGTCAGGGGCGACTAACTATGGCTACACCTTC | CASNIKSGATNYGYTF
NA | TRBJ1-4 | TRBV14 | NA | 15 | TGTGCCAGCAGCCAAGATCTGCCCCGGGATGAAAAACTGTTTTTT | CASSQDLPRDEKLFF
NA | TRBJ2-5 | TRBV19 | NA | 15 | TGTGCCAGTAGTCGGGGGACAGACTTCCAAGAGACCCAGTACTTC | CASSRGTDFQETQYF
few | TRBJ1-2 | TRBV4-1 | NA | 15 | TGCGCCAGCAGCCAAGAGGCAGGGGTGAACTATGGCTACACCTTC | CASSQEAGVNYGYTF
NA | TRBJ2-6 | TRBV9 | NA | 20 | TGTGCCAGCAGCGTAGCTCTGTCTCGCAGGGTGAGCCCTGGGGCCAACGTCCTGACTTTC | CASSVALSRRVSPGANVLTF
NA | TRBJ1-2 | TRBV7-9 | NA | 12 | TGTGCCAGCAGCACCGACAGCTATGGCTACACCTTC | CASSTDSYGYTF
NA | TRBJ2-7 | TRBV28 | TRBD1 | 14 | TGTGCCAGCAGAAAACAGGGGAAAACCTACGAGCAGTACTTC | CASRKQGKTYEQYF
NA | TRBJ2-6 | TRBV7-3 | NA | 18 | TGTGCCAGCAGCTTAAGTGGCGGGGGCCTCTCTGGGGCCAACGTCCTGACTTTC | CASSLSGGGLSGANVLTF
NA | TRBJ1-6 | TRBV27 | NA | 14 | TGTGCCAGCTCACCCACGGGGTCGGGATCACCCCTCCACTTT | CASSPTGSGSPLHF
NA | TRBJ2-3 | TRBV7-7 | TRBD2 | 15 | TGTGCTAGCAGCCCCATAGCGGGAGGCGGGGATACGCAGTATTTT | CASSPIAGGGDTQYF
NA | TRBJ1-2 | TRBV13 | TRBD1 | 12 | TGTGCCAGCAGCGGGACAGACTATGGCTACACCTTC | CASSGTDYGYTF
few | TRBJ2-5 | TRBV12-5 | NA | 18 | TGTGCTAGTGGTTTGACCTCCCCCGGGGTAGCGTACCAAGAGACCCAGTACTTC | CASGLTSPGVAYQETQYF
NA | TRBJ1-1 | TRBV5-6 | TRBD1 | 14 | TGTGCCAGCAGCCCGGGACAGGGGCCCCGACCCGCTTTCTTT | CASSPGQGPRPAFF
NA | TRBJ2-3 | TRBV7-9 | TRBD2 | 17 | TGTGCCAGCAGCTTTGGGGTCGGGGGGGTTAGCACAGATACGCAGTATTTT | CASSFGVGGVSTDTQYF
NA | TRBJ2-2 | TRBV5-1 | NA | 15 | TGCGCCAGCAGCTTGGCCGGGACGAACACCGGGGAGCTGTTTTTT | CASSLAGTNTGELFF
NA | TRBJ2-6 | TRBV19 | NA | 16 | TGTGCCAGTAGTATAGGAGGCGGGTCTGGGGCCAACGTCCTGACTTTC | CASSIGGGSGANVLTF
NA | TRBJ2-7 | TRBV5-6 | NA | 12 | TGTGCCAGCAGCCAGGGGAACTACGAGCAGTACTTC | CASSQGNYEQYF
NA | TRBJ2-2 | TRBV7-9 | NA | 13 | TGTGCCAGCAGGCGCGAAGCGGGCGGGGAGCTGTTTTTT | CASRREAGGELFF
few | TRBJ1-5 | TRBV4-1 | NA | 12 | TGCGCCAGCAGCCTAGTAGGGGGGCCCCAGCATTTT | CASSLVGGPQHF
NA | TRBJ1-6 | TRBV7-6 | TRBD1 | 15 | TGTGCCAGCAGCTTAACGGGACAGGGGGATTCACCCCTCCACTTT | CASSLTGQGDSPLHF
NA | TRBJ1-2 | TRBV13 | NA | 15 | TGTGCCAGCAGCCCGCCTGGGGGCAGGGGTAGGGGCTACACCTTC | CASSPPGGRGRGYTF
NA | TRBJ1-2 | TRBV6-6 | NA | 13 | TGTGCCAGCAGTGGGGAGGGCCTGTGGGGCTACACCTTC | CASSGEGLWGYTF
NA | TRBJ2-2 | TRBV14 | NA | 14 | TGTGCCAGCAGCCAAGTCAGGGGTGCCGGGGAGCTGTTTTTT | CASSQVRGAGELFF
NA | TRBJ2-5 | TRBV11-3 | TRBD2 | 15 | TGTGCCAGCAGCTTAGACGGGGGGGCTGGGGAGACCCAGTACTTC | CASSLDGGAGETQYF
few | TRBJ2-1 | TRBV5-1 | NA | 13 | TGCGCCAGCAGCTACGACATCTACAATGAGCAGTTCTTC | CASSYDIYNEQFF
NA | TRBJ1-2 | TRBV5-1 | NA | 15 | TGCGCCAGCAGCCACCCTGAGGGGGGGGGCTATGGCTACACCTTC | CASSHPEGGGYGYTF
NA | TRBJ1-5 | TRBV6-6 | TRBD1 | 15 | TGTGCCAGCAGTTACGACAGGGGGCGTAATCAGCCCCAGCATTTT | CASSYDRGRNQPQHF
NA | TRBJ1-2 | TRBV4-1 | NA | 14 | TGCGCCAGCAGCCAAGATTTGGACATCTATGGCTACACCTTC | CASSQDLDIYGYTF
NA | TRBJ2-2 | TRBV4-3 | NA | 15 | TGCGCCAGCAGCCAAGATCTGGAGAGCACCGGGGAGCTGTTTTTT | CASSQDLESTGELFF
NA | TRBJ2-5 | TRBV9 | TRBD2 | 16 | TGTGCCAGCAGCGGAGGAGGCGGGGGGGCCTTAGAGACCCAGTACTTC | CASSGGGGGALETQYF
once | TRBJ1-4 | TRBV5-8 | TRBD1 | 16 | TGTGCCAGCAGCCTGGGACAGGGGGCTTCTCTGGGAAAACTGTTTTTT | CASSLGQGASLGKLFF
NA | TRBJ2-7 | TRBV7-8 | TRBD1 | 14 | TGTGCCAGCAGGCTCCGGGACAGGGACTACGAGCAGTACTTC | CASRLRDRDYEQYF
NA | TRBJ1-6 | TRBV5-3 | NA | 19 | TGTGCCAGAAGGTTAACCGGCGGGGTAGGTGGCTCCTATAATTCACCCCTCCACTTT | CARRLTGGVGGSYNSPLHF
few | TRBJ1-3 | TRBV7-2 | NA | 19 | TGTGCCAGCAGCTTCCGGGCTAGCACACTACTATCCTCTGGAAACACCATATATTTT | CASSFRASTLLSSGNTIYF
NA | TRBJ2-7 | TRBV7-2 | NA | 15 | TGTGCCAGCAGCTTAGATGGTGGGGGGGCGGGCGAGCAGTACTTC | CASSLDGGGAGEQYF
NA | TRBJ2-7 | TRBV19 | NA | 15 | TGTGCCAGTAGTATCGACCAGGGGTCTGCTAGGGAGCAGTACTTC | CASSIDQGSAREQYF
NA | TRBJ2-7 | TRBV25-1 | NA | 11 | TGTGCCAGCAGTGTGGGAGATCAGCAGTACTTC | CASSVGDQQYF
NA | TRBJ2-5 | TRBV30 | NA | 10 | TGTGCCTGGAGCCTAGAGACCCAGTACTTC | CAWSLETQYF
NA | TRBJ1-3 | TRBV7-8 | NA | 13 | TGTGCCAGCAGCACTGGTTGGGGAAACACCATATATTTT | CASSTGWGNTIYF
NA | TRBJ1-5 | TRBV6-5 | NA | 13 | TGTGCCAGTCGGGTGGGAGGCAATCAGCCCCAGCATTTT | CASRVGGNQPQHF
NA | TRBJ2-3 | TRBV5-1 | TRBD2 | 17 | TGCGCCAGCAGCCCTTATCCCCGGGACTATAACCCAGATACGCAGTATTTT | CASSPYPRDYNPDTQYF
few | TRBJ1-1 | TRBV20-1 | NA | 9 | TGCAGTGCTAGTACCAGAGGTTTCTTT | CSASTRGFF
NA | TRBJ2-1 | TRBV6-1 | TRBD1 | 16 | TGTGCCAGCAGTGCTTACAGGGGGAGTACCTACAATGAGCAGTTCTTC | CASSAYRGSTYNEQFF
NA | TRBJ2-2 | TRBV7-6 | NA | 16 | TGTGCCAGCAGCCCTGGTCGGATTGCTAGCACCGGGGAGCTGTTTTTT | CASSPGRIASTGELFF
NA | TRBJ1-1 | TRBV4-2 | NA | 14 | TGTGCCAGCAGCCAAGAGAGGATGAACACTGAAGCTTTCTTT | CASSQERMNTEAFF
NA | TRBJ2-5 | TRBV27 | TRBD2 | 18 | TGTGCCAGCAGTTTAAGGGTAGCGGGGGGCATGTACCAAGAGACCCAGTACTTC | CASSLRVAGGMYQETQYF
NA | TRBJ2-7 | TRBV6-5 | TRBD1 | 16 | TGTGCCAGCAGTTACGGCACCGGGACAGTTTCCTACGAGCAGTACTTC | CASSYGTGTVSYEQYF
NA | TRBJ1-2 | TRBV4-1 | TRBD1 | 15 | TGCGCCAGCAGCCAACCCTGGGACAGGGGGCATGGCTACACCTTC | CASSQPWDRGHGYTF
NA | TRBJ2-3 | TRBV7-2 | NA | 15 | TGTGCCAGCAGCTTAGCCGGGGCGGGAATAGATACGCAGTATTTT | CASSLAGAGIDTQYF
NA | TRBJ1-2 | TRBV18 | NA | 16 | TGTGCCAGCTCACCAATAGACAGTCCCCTTGGCTATGGCTACACCTTC | CASSPIDSPLGYGYTF
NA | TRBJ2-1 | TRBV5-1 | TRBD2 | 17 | TGCGCCAGCAGCCCCCTCTTAGCGGGGGAATGGACTGTTGAGCAGTTCTTC | CASSPLLAGEWTVEQFF
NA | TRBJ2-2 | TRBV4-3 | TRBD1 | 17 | TGCGCCAGCAGCCAAGATGGGCAGGGGGCGAGGACCGGGGAGCTGTTTTTT | CASSQDGQGARTGELFF
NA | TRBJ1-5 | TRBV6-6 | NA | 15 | TGTGCCAGCAGTTCCCAGGGGTATAGCAATCAGCCCCAGCATTTT | CASSSQGYSNQPQHF